The source of this T cell receptor beta chain is a study of cytomegalovirus exposure and HLA in healthy donors. Overall study findings and caveats: An analysis that was carried out later associated about 17,000 TCR beta sequences with HLA alleles at 0.05 false discovery rate. Later analysis showed most CMV-associated TCR beta chains appearing HLA-restricted.

In the case of this clone: What it binds is unknown.

Regarding donors, all were healthy bone marrow donors. Use of 60 Vbeta and 13 Jbeta primers characterized the PCR. Authors' processing steps: The count from a later analysis was 70 million to 85 million unique TCR beta chains, roughly 11 million of them shared. Method: immunoSEQ multiplex PCR; TCRdb's copy keeps in-frame clones and lacks some. From that table come the V and J calls and clone size; the DNA was used to work out D and trimming. The sample yields under 200,000 clones, around 83% seen once. This CDR3 spans 13 amino acids. V was shortened by 4 bases and J by 4 bases, with 8 bases between the two germline ends. The germline V gene has CDR1 SGHRS and CDR2 YFSETQ.

The receptor was isolated from a girl aged 2 to 9 in good health and CMV-seropositive. The chain couples TRBV5-1 to TRBJ2-2; maybe TRBD1 (6 bases). Sequencing was performed on PBMCs. CDR3 loop: CASSPDSTGELFF. The CDR3 coding sequence is TGCGCCAGCAGCCCGGACAGCACCGGGGAGCTGTTTTTT.